The entry that follows covers one T cell receptor beta chain sequence. What it binds is unknown. The sample belongs to a study of cytomegalovirus exposure and HLA in healthy donors. Study details: Unique TCRs from HLA-typed donors, roughly 89 million of them, were held in an early data release. General study findings and limits: Association of a missense DCLRE1C variant with TCR beta V- and J-gene trimming was reported in a later analysis. Compared with the roughly 700-donor mean, an Asian-associated ancestry cluster reportedly had fewer N-insertions, according to a later analysis. In a later analysis, CMV-associated beta chains were mostly HLA-associated, it appeared.

The PCR contained 60 Vbeta and 13 Jbeta primers. Profiling relied on immunoSEQ multiplex PCR, and the TCRdb table lists in-frame clones only, not all of them. The sample lists over 110,000 clones, 65% to 85% occurring once. This CDR3 contains 11 residues. V was pared by 4 bases and J by 12 bases, with 13 bases between. The V gene's germline CDR1 is MNHEY and CDR2 SVGAGI. The sequencing input was PBMCs. This sequence joins TRBV6-5 and TRBJ2-7; a weak D match, TRBD1 (5 bases). The receptor's source is a male donor in good health and CMV-seronegative. The CDR3 DNA is TGTGCCAGCAGTTCCGACACCGACAGGTACTTC. It codes for CASSSDTDRYF.